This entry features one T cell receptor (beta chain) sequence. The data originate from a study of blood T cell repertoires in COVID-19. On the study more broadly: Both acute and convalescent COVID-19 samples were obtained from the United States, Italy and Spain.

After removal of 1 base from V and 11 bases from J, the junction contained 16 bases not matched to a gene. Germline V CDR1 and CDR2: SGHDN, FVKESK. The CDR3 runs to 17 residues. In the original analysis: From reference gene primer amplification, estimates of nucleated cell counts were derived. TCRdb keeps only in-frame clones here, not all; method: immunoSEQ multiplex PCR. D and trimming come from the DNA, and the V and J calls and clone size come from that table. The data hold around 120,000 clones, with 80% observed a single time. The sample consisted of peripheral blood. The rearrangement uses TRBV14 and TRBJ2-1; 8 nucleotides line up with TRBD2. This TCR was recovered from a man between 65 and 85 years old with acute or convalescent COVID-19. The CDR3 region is CASSQAPGAGGALQQFF. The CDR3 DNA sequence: TGTGCCAGCAGCCAAGCCCCGGGAGCCGGGGGGGCACTACAGCAGTTCTTC.